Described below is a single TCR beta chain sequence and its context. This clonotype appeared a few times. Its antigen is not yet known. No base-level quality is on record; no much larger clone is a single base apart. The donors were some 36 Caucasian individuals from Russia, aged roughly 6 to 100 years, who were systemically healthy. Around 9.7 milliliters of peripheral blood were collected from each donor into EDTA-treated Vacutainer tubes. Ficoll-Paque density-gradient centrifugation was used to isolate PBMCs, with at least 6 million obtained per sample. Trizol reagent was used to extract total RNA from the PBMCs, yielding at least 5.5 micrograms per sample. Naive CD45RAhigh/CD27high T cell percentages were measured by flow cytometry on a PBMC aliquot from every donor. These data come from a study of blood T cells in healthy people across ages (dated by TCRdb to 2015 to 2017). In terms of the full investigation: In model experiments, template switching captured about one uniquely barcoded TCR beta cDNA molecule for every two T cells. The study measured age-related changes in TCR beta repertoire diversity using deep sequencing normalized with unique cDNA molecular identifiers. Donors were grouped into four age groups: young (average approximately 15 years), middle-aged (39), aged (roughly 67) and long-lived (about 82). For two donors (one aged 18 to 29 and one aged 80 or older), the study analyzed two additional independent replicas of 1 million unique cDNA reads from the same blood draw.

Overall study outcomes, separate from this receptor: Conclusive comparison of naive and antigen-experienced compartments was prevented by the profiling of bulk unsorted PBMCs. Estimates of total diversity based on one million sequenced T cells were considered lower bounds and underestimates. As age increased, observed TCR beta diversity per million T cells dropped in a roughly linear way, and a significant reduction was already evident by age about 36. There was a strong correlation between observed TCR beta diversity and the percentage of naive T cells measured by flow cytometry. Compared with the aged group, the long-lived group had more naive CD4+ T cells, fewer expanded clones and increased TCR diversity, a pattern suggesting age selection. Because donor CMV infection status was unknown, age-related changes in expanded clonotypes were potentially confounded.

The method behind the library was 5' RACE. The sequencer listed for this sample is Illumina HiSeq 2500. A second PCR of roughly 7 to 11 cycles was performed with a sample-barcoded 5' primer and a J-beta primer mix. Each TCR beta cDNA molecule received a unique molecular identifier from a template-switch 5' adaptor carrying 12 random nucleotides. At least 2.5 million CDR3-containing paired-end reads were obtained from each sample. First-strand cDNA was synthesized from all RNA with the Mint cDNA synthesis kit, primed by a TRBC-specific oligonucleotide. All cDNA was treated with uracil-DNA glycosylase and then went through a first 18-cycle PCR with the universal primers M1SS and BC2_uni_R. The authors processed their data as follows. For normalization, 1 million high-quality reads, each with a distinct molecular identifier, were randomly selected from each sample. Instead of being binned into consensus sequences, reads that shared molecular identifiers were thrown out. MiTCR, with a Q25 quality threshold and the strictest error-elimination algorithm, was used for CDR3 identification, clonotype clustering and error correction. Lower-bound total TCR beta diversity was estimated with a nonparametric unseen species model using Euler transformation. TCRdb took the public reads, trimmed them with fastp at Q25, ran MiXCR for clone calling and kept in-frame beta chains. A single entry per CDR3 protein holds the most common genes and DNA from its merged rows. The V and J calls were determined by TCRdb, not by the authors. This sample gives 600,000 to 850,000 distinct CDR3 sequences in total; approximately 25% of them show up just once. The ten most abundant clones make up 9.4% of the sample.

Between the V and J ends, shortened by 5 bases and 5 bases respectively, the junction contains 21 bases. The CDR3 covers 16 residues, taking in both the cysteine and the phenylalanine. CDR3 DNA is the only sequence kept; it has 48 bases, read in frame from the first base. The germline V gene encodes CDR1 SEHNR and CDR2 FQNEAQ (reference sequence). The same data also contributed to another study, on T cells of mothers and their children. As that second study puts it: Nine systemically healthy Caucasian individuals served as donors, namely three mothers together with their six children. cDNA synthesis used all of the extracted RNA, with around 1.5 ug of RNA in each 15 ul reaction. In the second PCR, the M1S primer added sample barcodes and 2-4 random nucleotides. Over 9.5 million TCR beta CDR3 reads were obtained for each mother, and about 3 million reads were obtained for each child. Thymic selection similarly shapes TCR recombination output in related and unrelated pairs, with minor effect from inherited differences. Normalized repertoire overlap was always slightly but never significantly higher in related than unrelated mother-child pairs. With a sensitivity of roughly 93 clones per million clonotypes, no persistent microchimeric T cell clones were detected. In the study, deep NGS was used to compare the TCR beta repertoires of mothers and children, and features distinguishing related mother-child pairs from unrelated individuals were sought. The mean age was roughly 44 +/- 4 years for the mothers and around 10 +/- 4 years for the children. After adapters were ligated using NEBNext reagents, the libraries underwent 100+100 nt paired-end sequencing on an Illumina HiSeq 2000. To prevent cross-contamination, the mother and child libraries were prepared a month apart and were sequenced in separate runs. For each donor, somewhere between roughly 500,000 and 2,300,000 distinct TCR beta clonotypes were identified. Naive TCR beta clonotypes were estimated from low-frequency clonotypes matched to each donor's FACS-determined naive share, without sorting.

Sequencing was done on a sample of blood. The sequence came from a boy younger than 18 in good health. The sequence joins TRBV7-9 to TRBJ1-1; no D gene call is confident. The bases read TGTGCCAGCAGCCCCCTAGGCGCGGGCTGGGCGACTGAAGCTTTCTTT. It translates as CASSPLGAGWATEAFF.